This TCR beta chain emerged from a study of cytomegalovirus exposure and HLA in healthy donors (dated by TCRdb to between 2016 and 2019). With regard to the full study: An earlier analysis of some 600 of the donors reported under 300 Gb of sequence data and around 100 million unique TCR beta sequences obtained from 150 million to 200 million T cells. The study was designed to test whether signatures of past pathogen exposure could be identified by cataloging public T cell receptors. The T cell repertoires of 666 subjects were profiled by immunosequencing and related to cytomegalovirus serostatus. Across about 380 genotyped donors of the cohort, an average of approximately 220,000 unique TCR beta nucleotide sequences per donor were sequenced, and 15% to 20% of those sequences were non-productive. All discovery cohort repertoires had been generated using a single sequencing platform. Along with the approximately 650-subject first cohort, a separate validation cohort of over 90 different subjects was used. Genome-wide SNP genotypes for about 60% of the 666 donors were used in a later genetic analysis, which treated that subset as a discovery cohort. HLA typing included class I and class II loci at four-digit resolution. A later analysis re-examined previously published TCR beta repertoires from just over 650 donors and added high-resolution HLA genotyping to investigate patterns of TCR occurrence. Donor age, sex, ethnicity and CMV serostatus were compiled alongside the repertoire data. An earlier analysis of roughly 580 of the donors used high-throughput TCR beta sequencing to judge whether each TCR beta V gene segment behaved as functional or pseudogenic. The number of typed donors differed by locus: 629-630 for A, B, C, DRB1 and DQB1; 500 to 550 for DQA1; 606 for DPA1; and around 490 for DPB1. Because of strong linkage in the cohort, five DR-DQ haplotypes were treated as single units for association and clustering. To predict cytomegalovirus infection status, the study brought together high-throughput TCR immunosequencing, statistical association of individual TCRs with disease status, and machine learning. The later analysis used no new phenotypic data to find candidate immune exposures, relying instead on TCR beta sequences and their occurrence across donors. The genetic ancestry cluster associated with self-reported Caucasian donors included 65% to 90% of the 300 to 450 genotyped donors. Approximately 300 gigabases of sequencing data and 70 million to 100 million unique TCR sequences made up an early release that covered approximately 700 HLA-typed donors.

Comment on this clone: This receptor's antigen is unknown. No per-base quality is available; no much larger clone lies one base away.

The library relied on the immunoSEQ multiplex PCR assay. For the multiplex PCR, a mixture combining 60 forward primers for TCR Vbeta segments and 13 reverse primers for TCR Jbeta segments was used. The CDR3 region of rearranged TCR beta genes was amplified from genomic DNA by a multiplex PCR assay. The Illumina HiSeq System was used to sequence the amplified TCR beta libraries as 87-base-pair reads. From the authors' description of their analysis: Across the 600 to 700 repertoires, a later analysis counted 80 million or so unique TCR beta chains, approximately 12 million of which were shared by at least two donors. Raw reads were error-corrected and collapsed into unique sequences by a nearest-neighbor algorithm in which closely related sequences were merged to remove PCR and sequencing errors. Alignment of CDR3 sequences to IMGT reference sequences was used to assign V, D and J gene segments. For a sequence to be retained, a match of at least six nucleotides was required to both a V gene segment and a J gene segment. A rearrangement counted as productive if the CDR3 had no stop codons and remained in frame with V and J, and every other rearrangement counted as non-productive. Following IMGT convention, CDR3 was defined as the stretch from the second conserved V-encoded cysteine to the conserved J-encoded phenylalanine. Sequences without an unambiguous match to a single V gene segment were excluded from the earlier analysis of almost 600 of the donors. In an earlier analysis of around 600 of the donors, V segments were called functional above 56.7% productive rearrangements and were called segregating when the between-donor standard deviation exceeded 5%. A statistical classification framework was built for diagnosing cytomegalovirus status from the catalog of TCR beta chain sequences. A later analysis assigned V and J genes by comparing TCR nucleotide sequences with IMGT/GENE-DB human TR gene sequences. The TCRdist pipeline was used in a later analysis to assign CDR3 sequences and most-parsimonious VDJ recombination scenarios. A later analysis defined each TCR beta chain by its CDR3 amino acid sequence plus V-gene family, and excluded reads lacking a unique V-gene family. To address suspected cross-contamination and a sequencing artifact, a later analysis removed roughly 640 highly shared, low-generation-probability nucleotide sequences. In a later analysis, a clonal expansion index was calculated for each public chain from normalized within-repertoire ranks of inferred template counts. A later analysis computed generation probabilities with a VDJ recombination model fitted to out-of-frame rearrangements, and checked the results against IGoR. In a later analysis, hypergeometric tests were used to score TCR-TCR, TCR-HLA and TCR-CMV co-occurrence, with a repertoire-size bias correction applied to TCR pairs. In a later analysis, false discovery rates were estimated by permuting HLA or CMV assignments 20 times. In a later analysis, co-occurring TCRs were grouped using DBSCAN, with TCRdist sequence similarity added in when clustering inside HLA-allele-positive subsets. Co-occurrence clustering excluded repertoires with fewer than 30,000 or more than 120,000 public chains, plus five with anomalous nucleotide sharing. TCRdb obtained this table from immuneACCESS and retained in-frame rearrangements with V and J assigned. These tables miss some clones; where compared with another copy, unresolved V genes account for less than half of the shortfall, and the remainder is unexplained. That table furnishes V, J and clone size, whereas the DNA furnished D and trimming. The sample profile shows 160,000 or so clones; around 77% of them were found once. The ten most abundant clones make up under 1.5% of the sample.

Measured from the cysteine to the phenylalanine, the CDR3 is 13 residues long. The kept DNA is CDR3 alone, 39 bases in frame from the first base. Trimming takes 3 bases off V and 2 bases off J; junction bases not matched to a gene: 1. Based on the germline V gene (reference sequence), the CDR1 and CDR2 sequences are LNHDA and SQIVND. Overall study results and their limits: Compared with equally common non-associated chains, HLA-associated TCR beta chains in a later analysis were more clonally expanded and had lower generation probabilities. A cluster of highly shared sequence variants was judged likely to be a technical artifact of the sequencing pipeline. Compared with the roughly 670-donor mean, donors in an Asian-associated ancestry cluster had fewer N-insertions in productive TCRs, according to a later genetic analysis. Specific HLA alleles were associated with 15,000 to 20,000 TCR beta sequences at a false discovery rate of 0.05 in a later analysis. In this cohort, only TCR beta chains were sequenced, and detectable features were limited by the absence of alpha or paired-chain data. Presence/absence analyses assumed roughly uniform sequencing depth across donors, an assumption that may not hold. The 87-base-pair reads could not distinguish some IMGT-functional V segments, including TRBV6-2 and TRBV6-3, so those segments were excluded. Assigning TCR associations to individual alleles was difficult when HLA alleles, especially DR and DQ, strongly co-occurred. A total of fewer than 200 TCR beta chains were listed by the study as associated with cytomegalovirus. V-gene and J-gene trimming of TCR beta chains was associated with a missense DCLRE1C variant in a later genetic analysis, and the association was replicated in an independent cohort. A later analysis found that most CMV-associated TCR beta chains appeared HLA-restricted, with HLA associations seemingly driven largely by CMV exposure. Broadly in line with IMGT annotations, most TCR beta V segments showed up in productive rearrangements about 90% or about 30% of the time in an earlier analysis of roughly 590 of the donors. Because counts were too low, more than 15 rarely observed V segments, including chromosome 9 orphons, were left out of the earlier analysis of some 600 of the donors. Several of the top co-occurrence clusters appeared to be linked to parvovirus B19, influenza, CMV and Epstein-Barr virus, according to a later analysis. A few of the identified cytomegalovirus-associated TCR beta chains were confirmed in vitro to be specific for cytomegalovirus antigens. Because HLA typing was unavailable for some donors at each locus, only the typed subset was used in association tests. The only immune exposure information available for the cohort was CMV serostatus. The authors suggested that the approach could potentially be generalized to other disease states and immunological phenotypes. While some public TCRs were present in many individuals, most TCR sequences turned up only very rarely across donors. In a later analysis, TCR association rates were found to vary across HLA loci, with the most associated TCRs seen for DRB1 alleles and the fewest for HLA-C alleles. Linkage disequilibrium might explain the correlated functional status among segregating V segments, but an unknown experimental factor could not be excluded. A further reported finding was that TCR beta sequences accurately predicted the HLA-A and HLA-B alleles for most subjects in the first cohort. The classifier was reported to diagnose cytomegalovirus status with high specificity and sensitivity in both the original cohort and the validation cohort.

In total, approximately 700 healthy bone marrow donors made up the cohort. Cohort members were all nominally healthy when sampled, although unrecorded immune exposures were likely present. The donor was CMV seronegative and belonged to the group of 352 seronegative cohort members. A peripheral blood sample was provided by each donor, and peripheral blood mononuclear cells were used for TCR beta sequencing. Genomic DNA extraction from the blood cell samples was performed with the Qiagen DNeasy Blood Extraction Kit. The source of this sequence is a woman aged 25 to 45 in good health and CMV-seronegative. The chain is made from TRBV19 and TRBJ2-7, and 7 bases in between align with TRBD1. Source material: PBMCs. Read as DNA, the sequence is TGTGCCAGTAGTATTGACAGGGCCTACGAGCAGTACTTC. It translates as CASSIDRAYEQYF.